This T cell receptor beta chain was sequenced in a study of tumor-infiltrating lymphocytes in oesophageal squamous cell carcinoma listed by TCRdb under 2016. Library creation used PCR. Sequencing instrument: Illumina HiSeq 2000. The public reads were run again by TCRdb, first through fastp at Q25 and then through MiXCR, and only productive beta chains were kept. Every distinct CDR3 protein forms one entry, paired with its most common genes and DNA. The sample profile shows 3,000 to 4,000 distinct CDR3 sequences; over 15% of them were found once. The ten largest clones represent approximately 24% of the sample. This clonotype has at least ten counts. Its cognate antigen has yet to be identified. No qualities accompany the bases; no much larger clone lies one base away. CDR3 length: 14 amino acids, cysteine to phenylalanine. The only DNA kept is the CDR3, 42 bases in frame from the first base. V is clipped by 2 bases and J by 6 bases, and the sequence between their germline boundaries is 14 bases long. The germline V gene provides CDR1 SGHRS and CDR2 YFSETQ.

The chain employs TRBV5-1 and TRBJ1-2; there is no confident call for the D gene. The sample taken for sequencing was esophageal tumor tissue. The sequence derives from a male donor with esophageal squamous cell carcinoma. The CDR3 protein is CASSFVAEANGYTF. The sequence in DNA is TGCGCCAGCAGCTTTGTAGCGGAAGCCAATGGCTACACCTTC.